This T cell receptor beta chain was observed in a study of cytomegalovirus exposure and HLA in healthy donors. Study findings and constraints: The CMV antigen specificity of three CMV-associated chains was confirmed through in vitro analysis.

The CDR3 runs to 17 residues. J lost 6 bases, V lost 2 bases, and 14 bases had no gene match. The germline CDR1 and CDR2 sequences are MDHEN and SYDVKM. It was with 60 Vbeta and 13 Jbeta primers that the PCR ran. Libraries were prepared by immunoSEQ multiplex PCR; TCRdb keeps only in-frame clonotypes and omits some of them. The top ten hold 3.5% to 4% of the sample, which has about 110,000 clones, roughly four fifths seen once. A remark on this clone: Its antigen is unidentified.

This TCR came from a man in his sixties in good health and CMV-seronegative. The chain recombines TRBV28 with TRBJ1-2, with 8 positions matching TRBD1. The specimen sequenced was PBMCs. As DNA, the CDR3 is TGTGCCAGCAGTTTAAGTTGGGTCGGCCAGGGGGCGAATGGCTACACCTTC. Its translation: CASSLSWVGQGANGYTF.